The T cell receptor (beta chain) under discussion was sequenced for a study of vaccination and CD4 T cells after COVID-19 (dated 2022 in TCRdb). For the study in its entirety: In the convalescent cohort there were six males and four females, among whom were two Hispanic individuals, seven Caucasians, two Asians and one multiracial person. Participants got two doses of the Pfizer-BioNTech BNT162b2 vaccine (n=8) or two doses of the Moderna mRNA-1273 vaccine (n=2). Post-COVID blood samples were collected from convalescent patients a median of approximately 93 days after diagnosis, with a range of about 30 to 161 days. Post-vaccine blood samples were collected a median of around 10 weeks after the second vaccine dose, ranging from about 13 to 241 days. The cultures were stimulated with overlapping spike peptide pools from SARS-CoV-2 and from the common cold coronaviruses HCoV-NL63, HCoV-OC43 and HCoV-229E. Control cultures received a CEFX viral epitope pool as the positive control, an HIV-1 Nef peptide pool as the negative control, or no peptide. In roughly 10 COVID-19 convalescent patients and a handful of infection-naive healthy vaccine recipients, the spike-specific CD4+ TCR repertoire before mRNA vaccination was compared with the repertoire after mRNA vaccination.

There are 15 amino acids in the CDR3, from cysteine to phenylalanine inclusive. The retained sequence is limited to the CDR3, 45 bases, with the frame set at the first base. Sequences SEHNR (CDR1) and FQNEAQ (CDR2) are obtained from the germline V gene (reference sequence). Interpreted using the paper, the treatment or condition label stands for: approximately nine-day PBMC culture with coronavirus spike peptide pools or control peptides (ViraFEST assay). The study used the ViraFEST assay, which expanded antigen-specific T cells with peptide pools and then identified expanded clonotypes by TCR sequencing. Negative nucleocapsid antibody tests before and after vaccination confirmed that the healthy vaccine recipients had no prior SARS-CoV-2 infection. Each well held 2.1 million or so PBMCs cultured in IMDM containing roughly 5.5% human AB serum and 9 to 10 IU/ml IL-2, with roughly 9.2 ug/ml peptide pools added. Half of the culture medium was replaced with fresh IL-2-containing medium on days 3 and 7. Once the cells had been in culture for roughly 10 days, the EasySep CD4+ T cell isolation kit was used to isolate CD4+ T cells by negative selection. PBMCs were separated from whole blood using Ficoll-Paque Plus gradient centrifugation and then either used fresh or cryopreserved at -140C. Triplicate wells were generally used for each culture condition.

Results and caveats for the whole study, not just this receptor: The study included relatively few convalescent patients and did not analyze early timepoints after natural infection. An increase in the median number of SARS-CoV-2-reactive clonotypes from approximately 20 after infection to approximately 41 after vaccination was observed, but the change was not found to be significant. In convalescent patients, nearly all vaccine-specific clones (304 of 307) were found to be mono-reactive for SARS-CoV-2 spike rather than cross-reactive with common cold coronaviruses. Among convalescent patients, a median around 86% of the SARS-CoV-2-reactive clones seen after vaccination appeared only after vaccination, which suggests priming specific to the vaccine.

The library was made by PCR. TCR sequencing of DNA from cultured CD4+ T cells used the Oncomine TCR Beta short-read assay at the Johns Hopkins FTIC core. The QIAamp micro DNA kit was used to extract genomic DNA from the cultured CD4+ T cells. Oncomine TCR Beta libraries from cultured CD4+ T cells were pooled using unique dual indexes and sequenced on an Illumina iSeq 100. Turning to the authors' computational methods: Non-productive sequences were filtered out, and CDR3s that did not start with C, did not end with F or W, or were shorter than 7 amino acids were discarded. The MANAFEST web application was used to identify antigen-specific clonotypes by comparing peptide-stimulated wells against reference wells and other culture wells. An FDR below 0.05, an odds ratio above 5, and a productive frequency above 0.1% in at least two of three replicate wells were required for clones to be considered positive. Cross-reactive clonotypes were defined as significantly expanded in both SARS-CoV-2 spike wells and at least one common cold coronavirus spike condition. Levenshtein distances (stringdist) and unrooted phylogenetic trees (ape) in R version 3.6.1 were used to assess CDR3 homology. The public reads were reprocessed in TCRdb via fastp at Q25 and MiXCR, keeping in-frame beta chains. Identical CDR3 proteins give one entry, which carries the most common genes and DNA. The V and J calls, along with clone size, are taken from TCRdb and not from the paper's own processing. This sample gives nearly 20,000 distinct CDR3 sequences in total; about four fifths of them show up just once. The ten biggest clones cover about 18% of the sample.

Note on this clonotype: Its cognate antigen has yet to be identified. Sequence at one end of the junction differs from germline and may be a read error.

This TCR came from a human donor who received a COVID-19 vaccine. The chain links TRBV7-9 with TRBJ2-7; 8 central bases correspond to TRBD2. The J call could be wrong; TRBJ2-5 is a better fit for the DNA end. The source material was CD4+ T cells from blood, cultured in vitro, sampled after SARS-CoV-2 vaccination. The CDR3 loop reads CASSLAGTRRETQYF. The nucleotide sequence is TGTGCCAGCAGCCTAGCCGGGACTAGGCGAGAGACCCAGTACTTC.